Following are 32 T cell receptor beta chains from one sample sequenced in a study of cytomegalovirus exposure and HLA in healthy donors. PCR was performed using 60 Vbeta and 13 Jbeta primers. Produced via immunoSEQ multiplex PCR; TCRdb's table is partial and in-frame only. The repertoire holds over 150,000 clones, with approximately 81% as singletons. The specimen sequenced was PBMCs. These receptors were collected from a man between 18 and 29 years old in good health and CMV-seronegative.

A word on this clone: In the same sample, other DNA sequences code for this CDR3. The genes are TRBV4-3 and TRBJ2-1; TRBD2 might be the D (6 bases). Trimming pared 6 bases from V and 4 bases from J, leaving 16 bases between. This CDR3 comprises 15 residues. Germline CDR1 is LGHNA and CDR2 is YSLEER. CDR3 sequence: CASSRLEEGYNEQFF. In nucleotides, the CDR3 is TGCGCCAGCAGTCGGCTAGAGGAGGGGTACAATGAGCAGTTCTTC.

This clone has a handful of counts. CDR3 nucleotide sequence: TGTGCCAGCAGCGACAGGACTAGCGTTAGCATGAAGCAGTACTTC. Its translation: CASSDRTSVSMKQYF. The chain recombines TRBV5-4 with TRBJ2-7; 9 nucleotides align to TRBD2. The ends lost 4 bases at V and 8 bases at J; junction bases unmatched: 13. From germline, CDR1 is SGHNT and CDR2 YYREEE (reference sequence). The CDR3 runs 15 residues.

This clone was observed once. The gene calls are TRBV7-9 and TRBJ1-3, with D hard to call. CDR1 and CDR2 (germline): SEHNR, FQNEAQ (reference sequence). Trimming stripped 5 bases from V and 4 bases from J, with 21 bases between. The CDR3 runs to 17 residues. The DNA for the CDR3 is TGTGCCAGCAGCCTCACCGGGATTTCCCTCTCCGGAAACACCATATATTTT. Encoded protein: CASSLTGISLSGNTIYF.

This rearrangement joins TRBV5-4 to TRBJ2-6; no definite D call. V was clipped by 0 bases and J by 0 bases, with 7 bases between them. CDR3 length: 16 residues. Germline V gives CDR1 SGHNT, CDR2 YYREEE (reference sequence). CDR3 region: CASSLVHPSGANVLTF. The DNA of the CDR3 is TGTGCCAGCAGCTTGGTTCATCCCTCTGGGGCCAACGTCCTGACTTTC.

The rearrangement uses TRBV27 and TRBJ2-7, with 10 bases matching TRBD2. This CDR3 spans 18 amino acids. The J segment lost 3 bases and the V segment lost 4 bases, leaving 15 bases of the junction unmatched. Germline V gene data show CDR1 as MNHEY and CDR2 as SMNVEV (reference sequence). The CDR3 coding sequence is TGTGCCAGCAGTTCCCGGGGGCTAGAGCGGGAGGGGTTCTACGAGCAGTACTTC. Translated, it gives CASSSRGLEREGFYEQYF.

V gene TRBV7-9 combines with J gene TRBJ2-1; 8 bases align to TRBD2. The length of the CDR3 is 16 residues. CDR1 and CDR2 (germline): SEHNR, FQNEAQ (reference sequence). V was clipped by 4 bases and J by 4 bases; unmatched bases: 9. The CDR3 DNA reads as TGTGCCAGCAGCTCCTCCGGGAGGGCCAATTACAATGAGCAGTTCTTC. It specifies CASSSSGRANYNEQFF.

This clone has more than one count but fewer than ten. The V gene is TRBV6-5, the J gene TRBJ2-5; a weak D match, TRBD1 (6 bases). V lost 6 bases to trimming and J lost 9 bases, with 17 bases between them. The germline V gene encodes CDR1 MNHEY and CDR2 SVGAGI. The CDR3 consists of 13 residues. CDR3 protein: CASSKGDVAAQYF. The CDR3 DNA follows: TGTGCCAGCAGCAAGGGGGACGTGGCGGCCCAGTACTTC.

CDR3 sequence (DNA): TGTGCCTGGAGCCCCCAGACAGGGCCTTCGGGGAACGAGCAGTACTTC. It encodes CAWSPQTGPSGNEQYF. The chain is built from TRBV30 and TRBJ2-7; 7 bases are a match to TRBD1. V lost 3 bases, J lost 5 bases, and 16 bases stayed unmatched. The CDR3 is 16 amino acids. The germline V gene has CDR1 GTSNPN and CDR2 SVGIG (reference sequence).

Here the CDR3 DNA reads TGCGCCAGCAGTCGGTGGACAGGGGAGTGGACAGAGACCCAGTACTTC. Its translation: CASSRWTGEWTETQYF. V gene TRBV4-3 combines with J gene TRBJ2-5; 9 nucleotides align to TRBD1. V gave up 6 bases and J gave up 4 bases; unmatched junction bases: 12. Germline V gives CDR1 LGHNA, CDR2 YSLEER. The CDR3 is 16 amino acids.

Only one count was recorded for this clone. This chain connects TRBV18 to TRBJ1-3, with TRBD1 identical over 9 bases. CDR1 is KGHSH and CDR2 is LQKENI in the germline V gene. The CDR3 loop spans 16 amino acids. V gave up 5 bases and J gave up 1 base; unmatched junction bases: 6. CDR3 region: CASSSLDRGSGNTIYF. The CDR3 DNA reads as TGTGCCAGCTCATCCCTGGACAGGGGATCTGGAAACACCATATATTTT.

This clone was observed a few times. This chain's CDR3 is CASAGGSGPAYEQYF. The DNA for the CDR3 is TGTGCCAGTGCGGGGGGTAGCGGGCCCGCCTACGAGCAGTACTTC. The V gene is TRBV19, the J gene TRBJ2-7, with 8 positions matching TRBD2. This CDR3 has 15 amino acids. Germline-derived CDR1 and CDR2 are LNHDA and SQIVND (reference sequence). V shed 8 bases, J shed 2 bases, and the junction held 11 bases outside the gene matches.

This clone came up once. The J gene is TRBJ1-2, the V gene TRBV6-6, with D possibly being TRBD1 (6 bases). V lost 6 bases and J lost 9, with 17 bases in between. CDR3 length: 13 residues. Germline V gene lookup returns CDR1 MNHNY and CDR2 SVGAGI (reference sequence). CDR3: CASRKQGSRSYTF. CDR3 sequence (DNA): TGTGCCAGCAGAAAACAGGGCTCTAGGAGCTACACCTTC.

This clone was seen a few times. The chain is built from TRBV19 and TRBJ1-1; a weak D match, TRBD1 (5 bases). Looked up from germline, CDR1 is LNHDA and CDR2 is SQIVND (reference sequence). The CDR3 has 15 residues. With 5 bases removed from V and 5 bases from J, the gap between germline ends came to 18 bases. Here the CDR3 reads CASSPRPAKGTEAFF. CDR3 coding DNA: TGTGCCAGTAGTCCTAGACCCGCTAAGGGGACTGAAGCTTTCTTT.

The chain combines TRBV6-5 with TRBJ2-4; 8 bases are a match to TRBD2. V dropped 7 bases and J dropped 8; count of bases not matched to a gene: 10. The CDR3 length is 14 residues. Germline V gene sequence: CDR1 MNHEY, CDR2 SVGAGI. The CDR3 DNA follows: TGTGCCAGCACCCGGGCCGGGAGGGCGGACATTCAGTACTTC. It encodes CASTRAGRADIQYF.

The rearrangement links TRBV7-9 to TRBJ2-3, with D perhaps matching TRBD1 (6 bases). V gave up 4 bases and J gave up 5 bases, with 10 bases separating them. The germline CDR1 and CDR2 sequences are SEHNR and FQNEAQ (reference sequence). The CDR3 covers 13 residues. The CDR3 sequence: CASSYQGLDTQYF. CDR3 DNA sequence: TGTGCCAGCAGCTACCAGGGGTTAGATACGCAGTATTTT. The entire variable domain, with the rest obtained from reference TRBV7-9 and TRBJ2-3, is as follows: DTGVSQNPRHKITKRGQNVTFRCDPISEHNRLYWYRQTLGQGPEFLTYFQNEAQLEKSRLLSDRFSAERPKGSFSTLEIQRTEQGDSAMYLCASSYQGLDTQYFGPGTRLTVL.

The chain has TRBV25-1 and TRBJ1-1; D is unresolved. Trimming shortened V by 4 bases and J by 10 bases, and 13 bases separated the two germline ends. Germline values: CDR1 MGHDK, CDR2 SYGVNS. The CDR3 is 12 amino acids. The CDR3: CASSVGTEGAFF. CDR3 in DNA: TGTGCCAGCAGTGTCGGAACCGAGGGAGCTTTCTTT.

The V call is TRBV2, the J call TRBJ2-3; a possible D gene is TRBD1 (6 bases). Trimming shortened V by 4 bases and J by 5 bases, and 16 bases separated the two germline ends. Germline CDR1 SNHLY, CDR2 FYNNEI. The CDR3 runs 15 residues. CDR3 loop: CASSGGTISVDTQYF. Here the CDR3 DNA reads TGTGCCAGCAGTGGGGGGACAATAAGCGTAGATACGCAGTATTTT.

The gene calls are TRBV5-6 and TRBJ2-2; a weak D match, TRBD1 (6 bases). The germline V gene has CDR1 SGHDT and CDR2 YYEEEE. The CDR3 loop spans 17 amino acids. Trimming removed 4 bases from V and 2 bases from J, with 18 bases in between. Here the CDR3 DNA reads TGTGCCAGCAGCCCTTGGACAGACCTACAAAACACCGGGGAGCTGTTTTTT. Translating gives CASSPWTDLQNTGELFF.

V gene TRBV9 combines with J gene TRBJ1-1; TRBD1 aligns across 7 bases. CDR1 and CDR2 from the germline V gene are SGDLS and YYNGEE. Trimming took 4 bases from V and 2 from J; bases not matched to a gene: 17. The CDR3 is made up of 18 amino acids. The CDR3 loop reads CASSLTGMRQGVNTEAFF. CDR3 bases: TGTGCCAGCAGCCTAACCGGAATGAGGCAGGGGGTTAACACTGAAGCTTTCTTT.

The chain employs TRBV28 and TRBJ2-5; 10 nucleotides line up with TRBD1. CDR3 size: 17 residues. After removal of 6 bases from V and 5 bases from J, the junction contained 15 bases not matched to a gene. CDR1 is MDHEN, CDR2 SYDVKM, per germline. CDR3 sequence reads: CASSSGQGPLPGETQYF. The CDR3 nucleotides read TGTGCCAGCAGCTCGGGACAGGGGCCCCTCCCCGGGGAGACCCAGTACTTC.

This clone has just a few counts. This sequence joins TRBV7-8 and TRBJ1-2; possible D gene TRBD1, 6 bases. This CDR3 contains 12 residues. V lost 1 base, J lost 8 bases, and 8 bases lay in between. Germline V gene sequence: CDR1 SGHVS, CDR2 FQNEAQ. The CDR3 here is CASSLGGQGYTF. CDR3 in DNA: TGTGCCAGCAGCTTAGGGGGGCAGGGCTACACCTTC.

This chain connects TRBV9 to TRBJ2-5; 7 bases map to TRBD2. Germline V gene sequence: CDR1 SGDLS, CDR2 YYNGEE. After removal of 4 bases from V and 1 base from J, the junction contained 4 bases not matched to a gene. This CDR3 spans 14 amino acids. The CDR3 is CASSPAGRQETQYF. The CDR3 DNA reads TGTGCCAGCAGCCCAGCGGGGCGCCAAGAGACCCAGTACTTC.

A remark on this clone: Other DNA sequences in the sample encode the same CDR3. The genes are TRBV19 and TRBJ2-5, with 7 bases aligning to TRBD2. CDR1 and CDR2 (germline): LNHDA, SQIVND (reference sequence). There are 13 residues in the CDR3. The trim removed 7 bases at V and 4 bases at J, leaving 6 bases unmatched. CDR3 coding DNA: TGTGCCAGTACCTTGGGGGGGGGAGAGACCCAGTACTTC. Its protein is CASTLGGGETQYF.

V is TRBV5-4 and J is TRBJ2-1, with TRBD2 matching 8 bases. The V segment lost 4 bases and the J segment 3 bases; nucleotides outside the gene matches: 6. The CDR3 spans 15 residues. Germline CDR1 reads SGHNT; CDR2 reads YYREEE (reference sequence). The CDR3 DNA follows: TGTGCCAGCAGCCCCGGGGGGACTAGCTACAATGAGCAGTTCTTC. Translation: CASSPGGTSYNEQFF.

The chain combines TRBV29-1 with TRBJ2-5; 8 bases align to TRBD2. Germline-derived CDR1 and CDR2 are SQVTM and ANQGSEA. The V and J ends lost 4 bases and 5 bases, in that order; junction bases with no gene match: 6. The CDR3 sequence is 13 residues long. The CDR3 region has the DNA TGCAGCGTTGTGGTGTCTAGCGGGGAGACCCAGTACTTC. Its protein is CSVVVSSGETQYF.

This chain connects TRBV19 to TRBJ1-1, with 8 positions matching TRBD1. The J segment lost 2 bases and the V segment lost 5 bases, leaving 4 bases of the junction unmatched. Germline V CDR1 and CDR2: LNHDA, SQIVND (reference sequence). The CDR3 consists of 14 residues. The CDR3 region is CASSLGQGNTEAFF. CDR3 in DNA: TGTGCCAGTAGTCTCGGACAGGGTAACACTGAAGCTTTCTTT.

V gene TRBV27 combines with J gene TRBJ2-7; D possibly corresponds to TRBD1 (7 bases). Trimming took 1 base from V and 7 from J, leaving 14 bases between them. Per the germline V gene, CDR1 is MNHEY and CDR2 is SMNVEV (reference sequence). The CDR3 loop spans 14 amino acids. The CDR3 is CASSLWAEGAEQYF. CDR3 coding DNA: TGTGCCAGCAGTTTATGGGCGGAGGGGGCGGAGCAGTACTTC.

The gene calls are TRBV4-3 and TRBJ2-7, with D maybe TRBD1 (6 bases). Per the germline V gene, CDR1 is LGHNA and CDR2 is YSLEER. Trimming took 0 bases from V and 0 from J, leaving 9 bases between them. CDR3 length equals 15 residues. For the CDR3, the DNA is TGCGCCAGCAGCCAAGATCAGGGGAACTCCTACGAGCAGTACTTC. The encoded protein is CASSQDQGNSYEQYF.

This clone has at least ten counts. The chain uses TRBV5-6 and TRBJ2-5, with unresolved D. Germline CDR1 and CDR2: SGHDT and YYEEEE. The V end was cut by 0 bases, the J end by 5 bases, with 8 bases between. The CDR3 covers 13 residues. The CDR3 reads CASSLAGSETQYF. CDR3 sequence (DNA): TGTGCCAGCAGCTTGGCCGGGTCGGAGACCCAGTACTTC.

J is TRBJ2-3 and V is TRBV14; TRBD2 aligns across 7 bases. V dropped 4 bases and J dropped 4; count of bases not matched to a gene: 11. CDR3 size: 16 residues. Germline lookup yields CDR1 SGHDN and CDR2 FVKESK. DNA of the CDR3: TGTGCCAGCAGCCGCCCTGGCGCGGGAGTGGCAGATACGCAGTATTTT. Protein sequence: CASSRPGAGVADTQYF.

This clone was counted between two and nine times. The gene calls are TRBV5-1 and TRBJ2-1; 13 nucleotides line up with TRBD2. CDR1 is SGHRS, CDR2 YFSETQ, per germline. The J segment lost 15 bases and the V segment lost 4 bases, leaving 7 bases of the junction unmatched. The CDR3 covers 13 residues. The CDR3, as DNA: TGCGCCAGCAGCACCGGGACTAGCGGGGCCCCGTTCTTC. It encodes CASSTGTSGAPFF.

The chain combines TRBV5-4 with TRBJ1-2, with D possibly TRBD1 on 6 matching bases. This CDR3 spans 14 amino acids. The germline gives CDR1 SGHNT, CDR2 YYREEE (reference sequence). V was cut by 2 bases and J by 8 bases, with 16 bases left in between. As DNA, the CDR3 is TGTGCCAGCAGCTTTGGAGGGGGGGGGAGGGGCTACACCTTC. Translated, it gives CASSFGGGGRGYTF.